The clone carrying this TCR beta chain was observed at least ten times. Its specificity is unknown. This record belongs to a study of CD8+CD57+ T cells in acquired aplastic anemia. Study-level background: DNA per sorted CD4+ or CD8+ sample ranged roughly 0.17 to 27.4 ug, averaging 3.2 ug.

The V end lost 3 bases, the J end lost 0 bases, and 15 bases lay between the germline ends. Germline values: CDR1 LNHDA, CDR2 SQIVND (reference sequence). The CDR3 is 17 residues long. Study-level results: Patients and controls had CD8+ Simpson's diversity values that were not significantly distinct.

TCR beta VDJ and CDR3 profiles were obtained from a genomic DNA template. TCRdb reprocessed the reads via MiXCR and lists one record per CDR3 protein. Altogether around 290,000 distinct CDR3 sequences are present, around three fifths being singletons, with the ten largest covering approximately 1.3%. Patients included in sequencing had previously demonstrated CD8+CD57+ cell expansion by flow cytometry. The clonotype was recovered from a human donor with aplastic anemia. The chain combines TRBV19 with TRBJ1-3; D uncertain. The material sequenced was sorted CD4+, CD8+, or CD8+CD57+ T cells (not recorded which) from PBMCs. CDR3 nucleotide sequence: TGTGCCAGTAGTATTCCAACGGGCCTCAACTCTGGAAACACCATATATTTT. This sequence encodes CASSIPTGLNSGNTIYF.